This T cell receptor beta chain was profiled in a study of regulatory T cells in long-lasting Graves disease. Trimming took 1 base from V and 0 from J; bases not matched to a gene: 11. Germline V gene sequence: CDR1 SGHRS, CDR2 YFSETQ. The CDR3 runs to 18 residues. Time point in this sample: newly diagnosed GD, antithyroid drugs for less than 3 months. PBMCs provided the RNA from which the TCR library was made. Both iRepertoire HTBI primers and Arm-PCR of CDR3 regions were used to build the TCR beta libraries. TCRdb re-called the multiplex PCR reads through MiXCR, storing one row per CDR3 protein. The sample carries around 400,000 distinct CDR3 sequences, 15% recorded once. In its sample, this clonotype was seen many times. These sequences were also reported in another study, on T cells in Graves' hyperthyroidism and ophthalmopathy.

The clonotype was recovered from a woman in her forties with Graves disease. The chain links TRBV5-1 to TRBJ2-3; TRBD2 aligns across 7 bases. Material: peripheral blood mononuclear cells (PBMCs), obtained at new diagnosis, from a patient treated with antithyroid drugs. The CDR3 region is CASSLSSGGGGSTDTQYF. The CDR3 bases are TGCGCCAGCAGCTTGTCGTCGGGAGGCGGGGGTAGCACAGATACGCAGTATTTT.